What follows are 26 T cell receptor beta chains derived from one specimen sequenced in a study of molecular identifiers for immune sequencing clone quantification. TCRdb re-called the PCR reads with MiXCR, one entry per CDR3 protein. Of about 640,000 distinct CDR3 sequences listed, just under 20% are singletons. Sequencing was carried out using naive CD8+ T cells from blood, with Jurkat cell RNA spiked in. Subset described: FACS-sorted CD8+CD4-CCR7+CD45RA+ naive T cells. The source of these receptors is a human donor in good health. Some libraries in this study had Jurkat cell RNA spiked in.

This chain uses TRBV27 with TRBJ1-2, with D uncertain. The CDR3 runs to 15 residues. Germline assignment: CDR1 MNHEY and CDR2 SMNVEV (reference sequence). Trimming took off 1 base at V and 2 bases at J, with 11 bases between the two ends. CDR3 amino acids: CASSLYRDHNYGYTF. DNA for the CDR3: TGTGCCAGCAGTTTATATAGGGATCACAACTATGGCTACACCTTC.

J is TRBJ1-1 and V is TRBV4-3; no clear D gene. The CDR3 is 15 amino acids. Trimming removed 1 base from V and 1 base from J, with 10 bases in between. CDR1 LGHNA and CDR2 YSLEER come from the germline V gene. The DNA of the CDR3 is TGCGCCAGCAGCCAAGGTCCGGAGCCGAACACTGAAGCTTTCTTT. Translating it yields CASSQGPEPNTEAFF.

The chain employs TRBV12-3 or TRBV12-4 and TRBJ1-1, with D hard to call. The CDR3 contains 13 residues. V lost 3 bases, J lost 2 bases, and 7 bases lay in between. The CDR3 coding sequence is TGTGCCAGCAGTTTCGACTATAACACTGAAGCTTTCTTT. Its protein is CASSFDYNTEAFF.

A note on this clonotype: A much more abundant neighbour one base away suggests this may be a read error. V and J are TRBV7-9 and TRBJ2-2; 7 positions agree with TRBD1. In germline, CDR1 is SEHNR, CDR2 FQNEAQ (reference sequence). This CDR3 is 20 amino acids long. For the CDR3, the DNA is TGTGCCAGCAGCTCCCGAACAAATTCAATCGACAGGGAGAACACCGGGGAGCCGTTTTTT. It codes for CASSSRTNSIDRENTGEPFF.

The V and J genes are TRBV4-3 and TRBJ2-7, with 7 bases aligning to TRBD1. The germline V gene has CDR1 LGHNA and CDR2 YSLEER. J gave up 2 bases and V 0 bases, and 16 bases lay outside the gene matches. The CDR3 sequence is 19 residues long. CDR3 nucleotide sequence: TGCGCCAGCAGCCAAGATAAGGCCGGGACAGAGTTTTGCCCCTACGAGCAGTACTTC. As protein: CASSQDKAGTEFCPYEQYF.

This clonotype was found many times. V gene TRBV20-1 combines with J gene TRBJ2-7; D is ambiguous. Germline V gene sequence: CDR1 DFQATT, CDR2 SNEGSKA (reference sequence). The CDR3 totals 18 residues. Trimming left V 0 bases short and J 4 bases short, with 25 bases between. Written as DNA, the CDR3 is TGCAGTGCTAGAGATCCCTACGACGGCGGCCCAACAAGGTACGAGCAGTACTTC. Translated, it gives CSARDPYDGGPTRYEQYF.

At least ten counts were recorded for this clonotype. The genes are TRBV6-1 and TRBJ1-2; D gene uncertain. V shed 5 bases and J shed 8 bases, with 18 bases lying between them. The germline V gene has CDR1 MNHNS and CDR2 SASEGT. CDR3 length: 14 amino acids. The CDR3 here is CASSSHSEGLGYTF. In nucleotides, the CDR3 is TGTGCCAGCAGTTCCCACTCGGAGGGATTGGGCTACACCTTC.

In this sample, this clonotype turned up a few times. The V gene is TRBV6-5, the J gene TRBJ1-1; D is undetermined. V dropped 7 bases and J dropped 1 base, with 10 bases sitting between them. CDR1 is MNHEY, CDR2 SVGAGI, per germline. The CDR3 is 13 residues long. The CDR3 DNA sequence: TGTGCCAGCAAGGCCGGCCAGAACACTGAAGCTTTCTTT. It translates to CASKAGQNTEAFF.

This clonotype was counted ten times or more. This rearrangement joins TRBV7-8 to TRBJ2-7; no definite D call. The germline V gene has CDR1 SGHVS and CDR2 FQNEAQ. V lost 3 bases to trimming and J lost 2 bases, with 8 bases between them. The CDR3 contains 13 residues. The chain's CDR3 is CASSFDTAYEQYF. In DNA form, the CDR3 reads TGTGCCAGCAGCTTTGACACGGCCTACGAGCAGTACTTC.

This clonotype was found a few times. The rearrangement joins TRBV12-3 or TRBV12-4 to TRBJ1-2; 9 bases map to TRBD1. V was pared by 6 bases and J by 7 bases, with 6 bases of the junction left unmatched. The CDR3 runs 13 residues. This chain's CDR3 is CASSGQGLSGYTF. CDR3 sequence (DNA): TGTGCCAGCAGCGGACAGGGGCTCTCTGGCTACACCTTC.

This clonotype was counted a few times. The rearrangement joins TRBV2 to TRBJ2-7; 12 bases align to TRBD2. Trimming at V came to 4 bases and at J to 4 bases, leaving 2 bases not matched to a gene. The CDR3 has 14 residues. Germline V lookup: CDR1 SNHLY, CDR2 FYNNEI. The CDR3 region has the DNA TGTGCCAGCAGTGGACTAGCGGGAGTTTACGAGCAGTACTTC. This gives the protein CASSGLAGVYEQYF.

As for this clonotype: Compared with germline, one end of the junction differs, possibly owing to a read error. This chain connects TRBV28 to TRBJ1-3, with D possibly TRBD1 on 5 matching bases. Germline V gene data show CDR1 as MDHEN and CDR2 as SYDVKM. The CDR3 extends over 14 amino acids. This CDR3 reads CASGFWGSGNTIYF. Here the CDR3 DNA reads TGTGCCAGCGGTTTTTGGGGGTCTGGAAACACCATATATTTT.

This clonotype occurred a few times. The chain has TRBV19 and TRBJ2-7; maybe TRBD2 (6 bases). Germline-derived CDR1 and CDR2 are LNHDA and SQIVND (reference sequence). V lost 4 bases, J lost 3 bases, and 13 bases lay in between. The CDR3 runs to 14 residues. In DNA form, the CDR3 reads TGTGCCAGTAGTACAGGGCCGGGGGACTACGAGCAGTACTTC. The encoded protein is CASSTGPGDYEQYF.

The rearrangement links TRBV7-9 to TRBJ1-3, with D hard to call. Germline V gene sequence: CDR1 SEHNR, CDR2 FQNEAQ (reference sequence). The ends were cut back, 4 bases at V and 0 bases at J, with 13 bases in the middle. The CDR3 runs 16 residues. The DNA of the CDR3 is TGTGCCAGCAGCTCAGGACGGAGCCTCTCTGGAAACACCATATATTTT. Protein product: CASSSGRSLSGNTIYF.

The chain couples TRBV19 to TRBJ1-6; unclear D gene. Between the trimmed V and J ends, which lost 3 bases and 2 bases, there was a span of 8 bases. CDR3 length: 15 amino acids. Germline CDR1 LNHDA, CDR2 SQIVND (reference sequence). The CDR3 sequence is CASSMAAAYNSPLHF. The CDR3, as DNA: TGTGCCAGTAGTATGGCGGCAGCCTATAATTCACCCCTCCACTTT.

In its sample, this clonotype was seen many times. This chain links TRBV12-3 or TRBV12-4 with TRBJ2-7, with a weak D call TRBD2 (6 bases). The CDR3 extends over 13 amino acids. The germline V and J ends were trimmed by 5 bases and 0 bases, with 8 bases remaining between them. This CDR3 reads CASSSGFSYEQYF. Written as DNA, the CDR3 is TGTGCCAGCAGTAGCGGGTTCTCCTACGAGCAGTACTTC.

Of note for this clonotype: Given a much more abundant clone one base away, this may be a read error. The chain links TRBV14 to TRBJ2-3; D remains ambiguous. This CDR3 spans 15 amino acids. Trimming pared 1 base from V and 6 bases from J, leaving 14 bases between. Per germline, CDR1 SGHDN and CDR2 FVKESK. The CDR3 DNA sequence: TGTGCCAGCAGCCAAGGCGTGTTTCCTGCGGATACGCAGTATTTT. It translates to CASSQGVFPADTQYF.

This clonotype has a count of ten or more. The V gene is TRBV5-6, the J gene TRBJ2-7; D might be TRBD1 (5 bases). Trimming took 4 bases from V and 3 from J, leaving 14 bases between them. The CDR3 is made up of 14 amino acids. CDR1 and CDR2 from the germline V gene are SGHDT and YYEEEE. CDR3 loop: CASSRAGQGYEQYF. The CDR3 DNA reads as TGTGCCAGCAGCCGAGCCGGACAAGGCTACGAGCAGTACTTC.

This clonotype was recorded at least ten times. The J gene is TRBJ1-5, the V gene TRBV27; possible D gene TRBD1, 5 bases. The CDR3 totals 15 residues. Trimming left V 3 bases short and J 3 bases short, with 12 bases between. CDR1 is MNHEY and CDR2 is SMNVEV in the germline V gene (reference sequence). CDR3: CASSLFPGYNQPQHF. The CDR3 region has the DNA TGTGCCAGCAGTTTGTTCCCAGGGTACAATCAGCCCCAGCATTTT.

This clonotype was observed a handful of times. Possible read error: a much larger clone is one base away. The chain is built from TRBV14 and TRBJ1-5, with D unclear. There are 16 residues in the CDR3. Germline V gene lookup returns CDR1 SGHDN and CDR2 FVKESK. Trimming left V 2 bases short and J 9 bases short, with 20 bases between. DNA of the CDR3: TGTGCCAGCAGCCAAAAACGGAACCTAGACGATCGGCCCCAGCATTTT. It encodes CASSQKRNLDDRPQHF.

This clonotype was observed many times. CDR3: CASSLHHTGATGDTGELFF. The CDR3 coding sequence is TGTGCCAGCAGCTTACATCACACAGGGGCCACCGGAGACACCGGGGAGCTGTTTTTT. This sequence joins TRBV7-2 and TRBJ2-2; 7 bases are a match to TRBD1. The ends lost 2 bases at V and 3 bases at J; junction bases unmatched: 15. Germline CDR1 reads SGHTA; CDR2 reads FQGNSA. This CDR3 comprises 19 residues.

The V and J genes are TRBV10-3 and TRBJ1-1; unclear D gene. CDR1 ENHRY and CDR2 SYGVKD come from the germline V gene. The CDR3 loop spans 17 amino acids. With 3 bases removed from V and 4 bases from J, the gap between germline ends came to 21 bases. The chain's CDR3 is CAISDSKVRFGGTEAFF. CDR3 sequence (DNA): TGTGCCATCAGTGACTCCAAAGTAAGATTTGGAGGCACTGAAGCTTTCTTT.

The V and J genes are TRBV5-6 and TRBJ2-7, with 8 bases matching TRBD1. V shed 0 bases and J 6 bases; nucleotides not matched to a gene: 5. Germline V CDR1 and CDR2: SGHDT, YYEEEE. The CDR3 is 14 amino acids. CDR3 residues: CASSLGTGYGEQYF. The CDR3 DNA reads TGTGCCAGCAGCTTGGGGACAGGGTATGGCGAGCAGTACTTC.

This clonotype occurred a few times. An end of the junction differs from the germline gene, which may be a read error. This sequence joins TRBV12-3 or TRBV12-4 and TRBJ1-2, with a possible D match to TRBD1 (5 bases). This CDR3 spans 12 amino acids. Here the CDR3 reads CTSSLGLRGYTF. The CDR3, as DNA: TGTACCAGCAGTCTGGGACTTAGGGGCTACACCTTC.

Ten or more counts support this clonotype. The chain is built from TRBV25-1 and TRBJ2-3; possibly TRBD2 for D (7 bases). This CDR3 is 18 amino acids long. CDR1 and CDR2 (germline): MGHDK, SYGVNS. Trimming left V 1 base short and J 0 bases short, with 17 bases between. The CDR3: CASSEFRGAEPSTDTQYF. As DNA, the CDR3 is TGTGCCAGCAGTGAATTTCGGGGGGCCGAACCGAGCACAGATACGCAGTATTTT.

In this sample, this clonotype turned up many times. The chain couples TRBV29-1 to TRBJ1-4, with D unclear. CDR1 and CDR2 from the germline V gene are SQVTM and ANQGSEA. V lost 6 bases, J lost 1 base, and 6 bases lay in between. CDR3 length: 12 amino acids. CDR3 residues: CSVSETNEKLFF. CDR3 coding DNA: TGCAGCGTGAGCGAAACTAATGAAAAACTGTTTTTT.